Below, one T cell receptor (beta chain) is given with its context. The CDR3 end falls 3 residues outside the read, so it is completed with the germline J gene. This specimen comes from a study of T cells in women clearing cervical HPV infection. Produced via immunoSEQ multiplex PCR; TCRdb's table is partial and in-frame only. This table lists some 30,000 clones. The trim removed 6 bases at V and 7 bases at J, leaving 13 bases unmatched. The CDR3 consists of 15 residues. The V gene's germline CDR1 is ENHRY and CDR2 SYGVKD. This clonotype was obtained from a woman between 18 and 70 years old with a cervical HPV16 infection that either progressed to CIN3+ or cleared (not recorded which). This chain uses TRBV10-3 with TRBJ2-3, with 7 bases that match TRBD1. Sequences were obtained from blood buffy coat. The CDR3 region is CAIRMTGIDPNTQYF. Partial CDR3 DNA: TGTGCCATCAGGATGACAGGGATTGATCCGAATACG.